This entry lists 11 T cell receptor beta chains sequenced from one sample in a study of blood T cells in healthy people across ages. A J-beta primer mix and a sample-barcoded 5' primer were used in a second PCR of about 7 to 12 cycles. Each CDR3 protein gets one entry after TCRdb re-called the 5' RACE reads with MiXCR. The top ten clones hold 10% of a sample with 750,000 to 950,000 distinct CDR3 sequences, roughly 28% of them seen once. These data were likewise used in another study, on T cells of mothers and their children.

The sample consisted of blood. The receptors here all came from a woman aged 40 to 49 in good health.

The CDR3 reads CASSSDSANTGELFF. Written as DNA, the CDR3 is TGCGCCAGCAGCTCGGACAGCGCGAACACCGGGGAGCTGTTTTTT. The chain recombines TRBV5-1 with TRBJ2-2; TRBD1 is a possible D gene (6 bases). The CDR3 covers 15 residues. V lost 3 bases, J lost 0 bases, and 9 bases lay in between. Germline V gene sequence: CDR1 SGHRS, CDR2 YFSETQ.

About this clonotype itself: It may be a read error: a sequence one base away is much more abundant. The V gene is TRBV5-1, the J gene TRBJ2-7, with D possibly being TRBD1 (6 bases). The CDR3 consists of 14 residues. The germline CDR1 and CDR2 sequences are SGHRS and YFSETQ. Deletions cut 3 bases from V and 7 bases from J, with 17 bases between. The CDR3 loop reads CASSWGLEDNEQYF. CDR3 in DNA: TGCGCCAGCAGCTGGGGGCTTGAAGACAATGAGCAGTACTTC.

This clonotype was seen more than once but under ten times. The chain joins TRBV3-1 to TRBJ1-5; unclear D gene. V was shortened by 2 bases and J by 6 bases, with 5 bases between the two germline ends. Germline V gives CDR1 LGHDT, CDR2 YNNKEL (reference sequence). CDR3 length: 12 residues. The CDR3 coding sequence is TGTGCCAGCAGCCAAACGGGTCAGCCCCAGCATTTT. Its protein is CASSQTGQPQHF. Variable domain in full (rest from reference TRBV3-1 and TRBJ1-5): DTAVSQTPKYLVTQMGNDKSIKCEQNLGHDTMYWYKQDSKKFLKIMFSYNNKELIINETVPNRFSPKSPDKAHLNLHINSLELGDSAVYFCASSQTGQPQHFGDGTRLSIL.

Note on this clonotype: As the CDR3 is not closed by the conserved phenylalanine or tryptophan, this likely results from a read error. The chain joins TRBV6-2 or TRBV6-3 to TRBJ2-1; 10 nucleotides agree with TRBD2. Trimming cost V 6 bases and J 4 bases; bases outside gene matches: 12. The CDR3 loop spans 17 amino acids. Looked up from germline, CDR1 is MNHEY and CDR2 is SVGEGT. CDR3 in amino acids: CASSLAGALTSYNEQFL. DNA of the CDR3: TGTGCCAGCAGCCTAGCGGGGGCCCTCACTTCGTACAATGAGCAGTTCCTC.

This clonotype was found many times. The V call is TRBV11-2, the J call TRBJ2-5; D possibly corresponds to TRBD1 (5 bases). The DNA end is a closer match to TRBJ2-7, so the J assignment may be wrong. The CDR3 is 13 amino acids. Per germline, CDR1 SGHAT and CDR2 FQNNGV. CDR3 amino acids: CASSRMTDYEQYF. In DNA form, the CDR3 reads TGTGCCAGCAGCCGGATGACAGATTACGAGCAGTACTTC.

This clonotype has more than one count but fewer than ten. The chain links TRBV30 to TRBJ2-2; a weak D match, TRBD2 (6 bases). CDR1 is GTSNPN and CDR2 is SVGIG in the germline V gene (reference sequence). Trimming removed 0 bases from V and 5 bases from J, with 7 bases in between. This CDR3 is 13 amino acids long. DNA for the CDR3: TGTGCCTGGAGTGTAGGAGGGACCGGGGAGCTGTTTTTT. Its translation: CAWSVGGTGELFF.

This chain uses TRBV5-5 with TRBJ1-2; 12 bases map to TRBD1. CDR1 and CDR2 (germline): SGHKS, YYEKEE (reference sequence). With V trimmed by 6 bases and J by 4 bases, 7 bases remained unmatched. This CDR3 region has 15 residues. The CDR3 loop is CASTGQGAVGYGYTF. The CDR3 DNA is TGTGCCAGCACGGGACAGGGGGCGGTAGGCTATGGCTACACCTTC.

This clonotype has ten or more counts. The genes are TRBV10-3 and TRBJ2-1; 8 bases agree with TRBD2. Trimming cost V 6 bases and J 7 bases; bases outside gene matches: 14. The CDR3 spans 16 residues. CDR1 ENHRY and CDR2 SYGVKD come from the germline V gene. The CDR3, as DNA: TGTGCCATCAGCTCCCTTGAGCGCGGGGGGCGGAATGAGCAGTTCTTC. Its translation: CAISSLERGGRNEQFF.

The genes are TRBV3-1 and TRBJ1-2, with unresolved D. Germline values: CDR1 LGHDT, CDR2 YNNKEL (reference sequence). The ends were cut back, 0 bases at V and 8 bases at J, with 13 bases in the middle. CDR3 size: 14 residues. The CDR3 protein is CASSQDLGRWGYTF. CDR3 nucleotide sequence: TGTGCCAGCAGCCAAGATCTCGGCAGGTGGGGCTACACCTTC.

The table lists this clonotype with many counts. The rearrangement links TRBV4-1 to TRBJ2-5, with 8 bases matching TRBD1. V was pared by 1 base and J by 4 bases, with 11 bases of the junction left unmatched. The CDR3 extends over 17 amino acids. CDR1 is MGHRA, CDR2 YSYEKL, per germline. The CDR3 nucleotides read TGCGCCAGCAGCCAAGGCCAAGGACAGGGACGGGGAGAGACCCAGTACTTC. It specifies CASSQGQGQGRGETQYF.

On this clonotype itself: The junction departs from the called germline gene at one end, perhaps through a read error. V is TRBV7-2 and J is TRBJ2-3; TRBD2 matches at 13 bases. The length of the CDR3 is 18 residues. CDR1 and CDR2 (germline): SGHTA, FQGNSA. The CDR3 loop is CAGSSSGLAGKPTDTQYF. CDR3 nucleotide sequence: TGTGCCGGCAGCTCCTCGGGACTAGCGGGGAAGCCCACAGATACGCAGTATTTT.